This TCR beta chain was sequenced in a study of cytomegalovirus exposure and HLA in healthy donors. J lost 7 bases, V lost 2 bases, and 6 bases had no gene match. This CDR3 region has 15 residues. Germline V gene data show CDR1 as MGHRA and CDR2 as YSYEKL. The PCR used 60 Vbeta and 13 Jbeta primers. The assay was immunoSEQ multiplex PCR, and TCRdb's table has in-frame clones only and misses some. This listing includes about 140,000 clones. The rearrangement links TRBV4-1 to TRBJ2-2; 8 bases map to TRBD1. The sample consisted of PBMCs. The source of this sequence is a man in his forties in good health and CMV-seronegative. CDR3 bases: TGCGCCAGCAGCCAACAGACAGGGGTGAGCGGGGAGCTGTTTTTT. Residues: CASSQQTGVSGELFF.